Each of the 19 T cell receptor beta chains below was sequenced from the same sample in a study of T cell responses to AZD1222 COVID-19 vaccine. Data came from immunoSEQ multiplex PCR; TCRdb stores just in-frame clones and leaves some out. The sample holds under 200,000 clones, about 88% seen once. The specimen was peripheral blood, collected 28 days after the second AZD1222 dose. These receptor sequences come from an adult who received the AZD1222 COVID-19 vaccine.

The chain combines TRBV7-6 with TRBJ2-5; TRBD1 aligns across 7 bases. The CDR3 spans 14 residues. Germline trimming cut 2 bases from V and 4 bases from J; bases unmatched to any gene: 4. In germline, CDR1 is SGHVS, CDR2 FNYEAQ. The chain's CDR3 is CASSLPGGVETQYF. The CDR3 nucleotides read TGTGCCAGCAGCTTACCAGGGGGAGTAGAGACCCAGTACTTC.

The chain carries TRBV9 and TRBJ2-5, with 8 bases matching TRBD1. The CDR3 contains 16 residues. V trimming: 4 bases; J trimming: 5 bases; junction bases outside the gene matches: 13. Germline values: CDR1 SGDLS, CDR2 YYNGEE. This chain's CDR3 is CASSFQPSGGRETQYF. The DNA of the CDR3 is TGTGCCAGCAGCTTTCAGCCTTCAGGGGGCAGGGAGACCCAGTACTTC.

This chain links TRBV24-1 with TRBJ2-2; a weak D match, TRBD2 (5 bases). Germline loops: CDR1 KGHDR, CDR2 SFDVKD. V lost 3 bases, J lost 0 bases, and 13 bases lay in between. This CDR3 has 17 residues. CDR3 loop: CATSDPGSTPNTGELFF. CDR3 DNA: TGTGCCACCAGTGATCCGGGGTCAACACCGAACACCGGGGAGCTGTTTTTT.

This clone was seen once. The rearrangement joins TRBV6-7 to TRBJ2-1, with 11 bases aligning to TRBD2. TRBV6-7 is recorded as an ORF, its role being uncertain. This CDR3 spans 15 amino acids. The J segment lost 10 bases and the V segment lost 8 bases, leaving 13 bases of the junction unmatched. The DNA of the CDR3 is TGTGCCAGCCCCTGGGGGACTAGCGGTCCGGGCGAGCAGTTCTTC. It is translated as CASPWGTSGPGEQFF.

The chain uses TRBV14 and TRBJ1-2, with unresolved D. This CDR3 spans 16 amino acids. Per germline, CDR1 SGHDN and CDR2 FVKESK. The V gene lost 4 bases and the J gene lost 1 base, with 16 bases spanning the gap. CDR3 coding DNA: TGTGCCAGCAGCCGCCTAAAGATAGGAATTAACTATGGCTACACCTTC. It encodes CASSRLKIGINYGYTF.

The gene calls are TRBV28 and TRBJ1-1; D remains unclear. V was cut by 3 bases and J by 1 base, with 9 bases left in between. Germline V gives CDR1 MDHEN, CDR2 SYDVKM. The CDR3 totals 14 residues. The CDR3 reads CASSFGRRNTEAFF. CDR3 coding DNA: TGTGCCAGCAGTTTCGGACGGAGGAACACTGAAGCTTTCTTT.

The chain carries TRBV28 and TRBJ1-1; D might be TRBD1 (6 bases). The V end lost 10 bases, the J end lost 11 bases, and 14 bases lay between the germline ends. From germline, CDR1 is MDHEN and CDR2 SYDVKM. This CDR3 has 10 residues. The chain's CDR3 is CATQDSRAFF. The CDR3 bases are TGTGCCACCCAGGACAGCCGTGCTTTCTTT.

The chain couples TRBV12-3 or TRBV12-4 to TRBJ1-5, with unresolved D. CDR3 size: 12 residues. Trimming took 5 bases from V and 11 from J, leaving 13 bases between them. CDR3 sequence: CASSPSSVAQHF. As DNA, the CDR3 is TGTGCCAGCAGTCCCTCGTCAGTGGCCCAGCATTTT.

The CDR3 here is CASSPAPRASDTQYF. In DNA, the CDR3 is TGTGCCAGCAGTCCCGCACCCCGAGCGTCAGATACGCAGTATTTT. The chain combines TRBV27 with TRBJ2-3; D ambiguous. V was pared by 5 bases and J by 4 bases, with 16 bases between. Germline loops: CDR1 MNHEY, CDR2 SMNVEV (reference sequence). The CDR3 consists of 15 residues.

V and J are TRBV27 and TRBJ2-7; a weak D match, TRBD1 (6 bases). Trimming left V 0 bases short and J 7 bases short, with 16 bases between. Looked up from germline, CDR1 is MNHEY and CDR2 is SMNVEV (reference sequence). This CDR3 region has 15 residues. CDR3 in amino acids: CASSLSGQGSGEQYF. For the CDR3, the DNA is TGTGCCAGCAGTTTATCCGGCCAGGGGTCGGGAGAGCAGTACTTC.

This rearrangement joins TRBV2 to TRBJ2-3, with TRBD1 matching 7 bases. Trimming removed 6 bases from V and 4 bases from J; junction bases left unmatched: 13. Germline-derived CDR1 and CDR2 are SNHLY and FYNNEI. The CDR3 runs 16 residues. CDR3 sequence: CASSLRDSAGADTQYF. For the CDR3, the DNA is TGTGCCAGCAGCCTCCGGGACAGCGCCGGAGCAGATACGCAGTATTTT.

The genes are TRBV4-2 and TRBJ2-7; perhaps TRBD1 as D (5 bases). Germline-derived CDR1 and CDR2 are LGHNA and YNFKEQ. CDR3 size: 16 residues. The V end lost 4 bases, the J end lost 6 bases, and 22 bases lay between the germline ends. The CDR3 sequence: CASSPLGERSSGEQYF. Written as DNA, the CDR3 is TGTGCCAGCAGCCCCCTAGGGGAACGTAGTTCCGGCGAGCAGTACTTC.

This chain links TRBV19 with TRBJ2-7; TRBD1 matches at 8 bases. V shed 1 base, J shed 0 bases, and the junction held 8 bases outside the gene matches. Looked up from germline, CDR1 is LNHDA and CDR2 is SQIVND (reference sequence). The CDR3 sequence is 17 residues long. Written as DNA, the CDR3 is TGTGCCAGTAGTATAGGCTTTGGGGGACAGGCCTCCTACGAGCAGTACTTC. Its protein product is CASSIGFGGQASYEQYF.

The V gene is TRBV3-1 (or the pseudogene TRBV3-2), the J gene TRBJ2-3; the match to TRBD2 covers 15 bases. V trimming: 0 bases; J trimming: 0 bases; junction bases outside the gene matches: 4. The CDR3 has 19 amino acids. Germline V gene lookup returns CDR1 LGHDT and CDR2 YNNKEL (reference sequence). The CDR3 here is CASSQEGTSGRSSTDTQYF. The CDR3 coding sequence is TGTGCCAGCAGCCAAGAGGGGACTAGCGGGAGGAGTAGCACAGATACGCAGTATTTT.

This CDR3 reads CASSQLTKGTDTQYF. CDR3 nucleotides: TGTGCCAGCAGCCAACTTACGAAGGGGACAGATACGCAGTATTTT. This chain uses TRBV16 with TRBJ2-3, with a weak D call TRBD1 (5 bases). The CDR3 is 15 residues long. V lost 2 bases and J lost 3, with 12 bases in between. The germline gives CDR1 KGHSY, CDR2 FQNENV.

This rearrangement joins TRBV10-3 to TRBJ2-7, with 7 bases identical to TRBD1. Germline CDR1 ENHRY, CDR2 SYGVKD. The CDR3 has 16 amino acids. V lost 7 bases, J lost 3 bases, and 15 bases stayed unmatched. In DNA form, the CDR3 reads TGTGCCATCACCGACCTCACCGGGACAGAACTCTACGAGCAGTACTTC. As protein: CAITDLTGTELYEQYF.

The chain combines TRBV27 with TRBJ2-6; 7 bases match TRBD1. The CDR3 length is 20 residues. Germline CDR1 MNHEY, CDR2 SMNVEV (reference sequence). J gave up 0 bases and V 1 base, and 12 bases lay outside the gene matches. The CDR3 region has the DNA TGTGCCAGCAGTTTATTTCCCGGGACAGCCGGAAGCTCTGGGGCCAACGTCCTGACTTTC. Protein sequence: CASSLFPGTAGSSGANVLTF.

CDR3 sequence reads: CASSTGLVGGEQYF. CDR3 in DNA: TGTGCCAGTAGTACGGGGCTGGTCGGAGGCGAGCAGTACTTC. The chain combines TRBV19 with TRBJ2-7; D is tentatively TRBD1 or TRBD2 (5 bases each). This CDR3 is 14 amino acids long. Trimming removed 4 bases from V and 6 bases from J, with 16 bases in between. The germline CDR1 and CDR2 sequences are LNHDA and SQIVND (reference sequence).

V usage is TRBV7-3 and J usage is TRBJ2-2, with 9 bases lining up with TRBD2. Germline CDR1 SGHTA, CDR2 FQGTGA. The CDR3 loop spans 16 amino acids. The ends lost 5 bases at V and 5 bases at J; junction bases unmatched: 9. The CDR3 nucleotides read TGTGCCAGCAGCGGCTCGACTAGCGGTCTTACCGGGGAGCTGTTTTTT. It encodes CASSGSTSGLTGELFF.